The 27 T cell receptor beta chains in this list originate from one sample, sequenced in a study of cytomegalovirus exposure and HLA in healthy donors. In the PCR, 60 Vbeta and 13 Jbeta primers were used. Profiled with immunoSEQ multiplex PCR; TCRdb holds only in-frame clones, not every one. This table has some 180,000 clones, approximately 84% appearing once. The sequencing sample was made of PBMCs. All receptors come from a girl between 5 and 17 years old in good health and CMV-seropositive.

The V and J genes are TRBV9 and TRBJ2-3; 8 bases are a match to TRBD1. CDR1 and CDR2 (germline): SGDLS, YYNGEE. This CDR3 has 15 amino acids. V gave up 0 bases and J gave up 1 base; unmatched junction bases: 1. DNA of the CDR3: TGTGCCAGCAGCGTAGAGGGACAGGGCACAGATACGCAGTATTTT. Its translation: CASSVEGQGTDTQYF.

CDR3 DNA: TGTGCCAGCAGCGCGGGACAGGGGGCAGGTGGCTACACCTTC. It is translated as CASSAGQGAGGYTF. V is TRBV5-6 and J is TRBJ1-2, with TRBD1 matching 12 bases. With V trimmed by 4 bases and J by 7 bases, 5 bases remained unmatched. The CDR3 is made up of 14 amino acids. In germline, CDR1 is SGHDT, CDR2 YYEEEE.

CDR3 sequence (DNA): TGTGCCAGCAGTCTCGGTCTGGGGGCGAATCTGTTTTTT. This encodes CASSLGLGANLFF. The rearrangement uses TRBV5-4 and TRBJ1-4; the D gene is possibly TRBD1 (6 bases). The CDR3 is 13 residues long. In germline, CDR1 is SGHNT, CDR2 YYREEE (reference sequence). With 5 bases removed from V and 14 bases from J, the gap between germline ends came to 19 bases.

The chain uses TRBV4-2 and TRBJ2-7; the match to TRBD2 covers 7 bases. J was trimmed by 0 bases and V by 1 base; bases with no gene match: 15. The CDR3 contains 19 residues. CDR1 LGHNA and CDR2 YNFKEQ come from the germline V gene. CDR3 protein: CASSQVEYSKLALSYEQYF. Written as DNA, the CDR3 is TGTGCCAGCAGCCAAGTCGAGTATAGTAAACTAGCGCTCTCCTACGAGCAGTACTTC.

This chain joins TRBV6-6 and TRBJ2-7; D call uncertain. Trimming shortened V by 2 bases and J by 0 bases, and 5 bases separated the two germline ends. This CDR3 spans 13 amino acids. From germline, CDR1 is MNHNY and CDR2 SVGAGI (reference sequence). For the CDR3, the DNA is TGTGCCAGCAGTTACAGGAGCTCCTACGAGCAGTACTTC. It yields the protein CASSYRSSYEQYF.

The chain links TRBV25-1 to TRBJ1-2; D is perhaps TRBD1 (5 bases). The CDR3 is 15 residues long. CDR1 is MGHDK, CDR2 SYGVNS, per germline. Trimming removed 1 base at V and 7 bases at J, with 16 bases between. CDR3 residues: CASSESGGAMFGYTF. DNA for the CDR3: TGTGCCAGCAGTGAATCAGGAGGGGCGATGTTTGGCTACACCTTC.

The rearrangement uses TRBV7-9 and TRBJ1-2; tentative D call: TRBD1 (6 bases). There are 16 residues in the CDR3. The germline V gene has CDR1 SEHNR and CDR2 FQNEAQ (reference sequence). The V gene lost 5 bases and the J gene lost 2 bases, with 18 bases spanning the gap. The CDR3 spells CASSGGAGALNYGYTF. DNA for the CDR3: TGTGCCAGCAGCGGGGGGGCAGGGGCGTTAAACTATGGCTACACCTTC.

This chain links TRBV27 with TRBJ2-5; a possible D gene is TRBD2 (5 bases). CDR1 MNHEY and CDR2 SMNVEV come from the germline V gene (reference sequence). Trimming pared 6 bases from V and 5 bases from J, leaving 16 bases between. The CDR3 is 14 residues long. DNA for the CDR3: TGTGCCAGCAGACCCTCGGGGATCGGGGAGACCCAGTACTTC. It translates to CASRPSGIGETQYF.

V usage is TRBV6-1 and J usage is TRBJ1-1; TRBD1 is a possible D gene (5 bases). The CDR3 has 16 residues. Trimming took 1 base from V and 0 from J, leaving 12 bases between them. Germline V gives CDR1 MNHNS, CDR2 SASEGT. Here the CDR3 reads CASSEDFDRLNTEAFF. DNA of the CDR3: TGTGCCAGCAGTGAAGACTTTGACAGATTGAACACTGAAGCTTTCTTT.

The chain recombines TRBV15 with TRBJ2-7; maybe TRBD2 (5 bases). The CDR3 covers 17 residues. Germline values: CDR1 LNHNV, CDR2 YYDKDF (reference sequence). V was trimmed by 1 base and J by 1 base, leaving 17 bases between them. The CDR3 loop is CATSRGQLGSGSYEQYF. The CDR3 DNA reads TGTGCCACCAGCAGAGGGCAATTAGGGAGCGGATCCTACGAGCAGTACTTC.

There are a few counts of this clone. The chain is built from TRBV14 and TRBJ2-1, with 12 positions matching TRBD2. In germline, CDR1 is SGHDN, CDR2 FVKESK. V dropped 5 bases and J dropped 8; count of bases not matched to a gene: 7. The CDR3 is made up of 15 amino acids. For the CDR3, the DNA is TGTGCCAGCAGCTCTAGCGGGAGGGACGGGGATGAGCAGTTCTTC. Encoded protein: CASSSSGRDGDEQFF.

This chain uses TRBV9 with TRBJ2-5; the D gene is possibly TRBD2 (5 bases). Between the trimmed V and J ends, which lost 4 bases and 5 bases, there was a span of 21 bases. Per the germline V gene, CDR1 is SGDLS and CDR2 is YYNGEE. The CDR3 contains 16 residues. Here the CDR3 reads CASSPRTSSDRETQYF. The CDR3 DNA reads as TGTGCCAGCAGCCCCCGGACTTCTAGTGACCGGGAGACCCAGTACTTC.

This rearrangement joins TRBV27 to TRBJ2-7; 8 nucleotides line up with TRBD1. This CDR3 contains 14 residues. The trim removed 5 bases at V and 3 bases at J, leaving 6 bases unmatched. CDR1 MNHEY and CDR2 SMNVEV come from the germline V gene (reference sequence). The CDR3 nucleotides read TGTGCCAGCAGTCCCCGGACAGGGAGCTACGAGCAGTACTTC. Protein sequence: CASSPRTGSYEQYF.

The rearrangement links TRBV6-5 to TRBJ2-5, with 7 bases lining up with TRBD1. The CDR3 runs to 15 residues. Germline V gene sequence: CDR1 MNHEY, CDR2 SVGAGI. With V trimmed by 4 bases and J by 1 base, 6 bases remained unmatched. CDR3 DNA: TGTGCCAGCAGTTCCCTCGGGACAGCCCAAGAGACCCAGTACTTC. Protein sequence: CASSSLGTAQETQYF.

The chain employs TRBV14 and TRBJ2-2; D gene ambiguous. V was shortened by 1 base and J by 14 bases, with 11 bases between the two germline ends. The CDR3 totals 12 residues. The germline V gene encodes CDR1 SGHDN and CDR2 FVKESK. The CDR3 sequence is CASSQVRHQLFF. The CDR3 DNA is TGTGCCAGCAGCCAAGTGAGACACCAACTGTTTTTT.

This sequence joins TRBV25-1 and TRBJ1-2, with TRBD1 matching 9 bases. V lost 6 bases to trimming and J lost 8 bases; unmatched junction nucleotides: 7. Germline V gene sequence: CDR1 MGHDK, CDR2 SYGVNS. The CDR3 runs to 13 residues. The CDR3 DNA sequence: TGTGCCAGCAGGATTACAGGGGGCGAGGGCTACACCTTC. The encoded protein is CASRITGGEGYTF.

The V gene is TRBV4-1, the J gene TRBJ1-5, with D tentatively TRBD1 (6 bases). There are 15 residues in the CDR3. V lost 0 bases, J lost 5 bases, and 11 bases lay in between. Germline CDR1 and CDR2: MGHRA and YSYEKL. Written as DNA, the CDR3 is TGCGCCAGCAGCCAAGACGACAGGAGCCATCAGCCCCAGCATTTT. It encodes CASSQDDRSHQPQHF.

This chain links TRBV15 with TRBJ2-1; a possible D gene is TRBD2 (5 bases). CDR1 and CDR2 (germline): LNHNV, YYDKDF (reference sequence). The germline V and J ends were trimmed by 8 bases and 2 bases, with 13 bases remaining between them. This CDR3 is built from 14 residues. The CDR3 region is CATGGIATYNEQFF. The DNA for the CDR3 is TGTGCCACCGGAGGAATAGCTACCTACAATGAGCAGTTCTTC.

This chain links TRBV11-3 with TRBJ2-1; possible D gene TRBD1, 6 bases. Germline CDR1 is SGHNT and CDR2 is YENEEA. This CDR3 is 15 amino acids long. Deletions cut 5 bases from V and 5 bases from J, with 16 bases between. Here the CDR3 reads CASSLQGLGNNEQFF. In DNA, the CDR3 is TGTGCCAGCAGCCTCCAGGGGTTGGGCAACAATGAGCAGTTCTTC. The full variable domain, its missing parts supplied by reference TRBV11-3 and TRBJ2-1, is EAGVVQSPRYKIIEKKQPVAFWCNPISGHNTLYWYLQNLGQGPELLIRYENEEAVDDSQLPKDRFSAERLKGVDSTLKIQPAELGDSAVYLCASSLQGLGNNEQFFGPGTRLTVL.

The chain couples TRBV4-3 to TRBJ2-7, with D possibly matching TRBD2 (5 bases). Trimming shortened V by 3 bases and J by 2 bases, and 8 bases separated the two germline ends. The germline gives CDR1 LGHNA, CDR2 YSLEER. CDR3 length: 13 residues. The CDR3 coding sequence is TGCGCCAGCAGCCAGGCGAGGGCCTACGAGCAGTACTTC. It translates to CASSQARAYEQYF.

This chain uses TRBV27 with TRBJ1-1, with 7 bases aligning to TRBD1. CDR1 and CDR2 (germline): MNHEY, SMNVEV (reference sequence). V shed 3 bases and J 8 bases; nucleotides not matched to a gene: 9. The length of the CDR3 is 14 residues. CDR3 DNA sequence: TGTGCCAGCAGTTTTAGATCGGAGACAGGGGAAGCTTTCTTT. Its protein product is CASSFRSETGEAFF.

The chain links TRBV2 to TRBJ2-7; TRBD2 matches 11 bases. The CDR3 has 15 amino acids. The germline V gene encodes CDR1 SNHLY and CDR2 FYNNEI. V shed 7 bases and J 3 bases; nucleotides not matched to a gene: 8. Here the CDR3 DNA reads TGTGCCAGCAAGGTAGAGACTAGCGGGAACTACGAGCAGTACTTC. Translation gives CASKVETSGNYEQYF.

This chain uses TRBV5-1 with TRBJ2-2; 9 nucleotides agree with TRBD2. The V segment lost 3 bases and the J segment 6 bases; nucleotides outside the gene matches: 9. This CDR3 has 16 amino acids. Germline loops: CDR1 SGHRS, CDR2 YFSETQ. The CDR3 spells CASSWGASGTAGELFF. CDR3 in DNA: TGCGCCAGCAGCTGGGGGGCTAGCGGGACCGCCGGGGAGCTGTTTTTT.

The rearrangement links TRBV6-4 to TRBJ1-5; a possible D gene is TRBD1 (5 bases). The CDR3 runs 13 residues. Trimming took off 8 bases at V and 6 bases at J, with 14 bases between the two ends. Germline CDR1 and CDR2: MRHNA and SNTAGT. Here the CDR3 reads CASSTFQGQPQHF. The CDR3 DNA reads TGTGCCAGCTCCACCTTTCAGGGTCAGCCCCAGCATTTT.

This clone has a handful of counts. The chain recombines TRBV5-1 with TRBJ2-7, with 9 bases identical to TRBD1. J gave up 6 bases and V 2 bases, and 6 bases lay outside the gene matches. CDR1 SGHRS and CDR2 YFSETQ come from the germline V gene. The length of the CDR3 is 14 residues. CDR3 in DNA: TGCGCCAGCAGCTTAGGGACAGGGTCGGTCGAGCAGTACTTC. It is translated as CASSLGTGSVEQYF.

This clone was counted a few times. The genes are TRBV30 and TRBJ2-7; D is perhaps TRBD1 (6 bases). Germline-derived CDR1 and CDR2 are GTSNPN and SVGIG (reference sequence). The germline V and J ends were trimmed by 5 bases and 3 bases, with 14 bases remaining between them. The CDR3 totals 13 residues. For the CDR3, the DNA is TGTGCCTGGGGACAGTCAAAAATCTACGAGCAGTACTTC. This codes for CAWGQSKIYEQYF.

The genes are TRBV20-1 and TRBJ1-4; D call uncertain. V lost 0 bases and J 8 bases, leaving 4 bases between the germline ends. Germline V gives CDR1 DFQATT, CDR2 SNEGSKA (reference sequence). This CDR3 has 11 residues. CDR3 amino acids: CSAREREKLFF. CDR3 DNA sequence: TGCAGTGCTAGAGAACGGGAAAAACTGTTTTTT.